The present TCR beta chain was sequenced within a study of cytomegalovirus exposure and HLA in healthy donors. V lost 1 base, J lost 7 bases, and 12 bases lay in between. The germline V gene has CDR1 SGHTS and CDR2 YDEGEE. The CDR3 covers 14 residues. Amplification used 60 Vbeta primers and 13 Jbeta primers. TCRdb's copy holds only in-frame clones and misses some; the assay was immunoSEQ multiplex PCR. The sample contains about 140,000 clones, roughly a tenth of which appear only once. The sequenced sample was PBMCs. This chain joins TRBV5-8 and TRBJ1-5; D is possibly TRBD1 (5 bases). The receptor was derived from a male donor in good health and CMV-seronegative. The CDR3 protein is CASSLWRGTQPQHF. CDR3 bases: TGTGCCAGCAGCTTGTGGAGGGGAACGCAGCCCCAGCATTTT.